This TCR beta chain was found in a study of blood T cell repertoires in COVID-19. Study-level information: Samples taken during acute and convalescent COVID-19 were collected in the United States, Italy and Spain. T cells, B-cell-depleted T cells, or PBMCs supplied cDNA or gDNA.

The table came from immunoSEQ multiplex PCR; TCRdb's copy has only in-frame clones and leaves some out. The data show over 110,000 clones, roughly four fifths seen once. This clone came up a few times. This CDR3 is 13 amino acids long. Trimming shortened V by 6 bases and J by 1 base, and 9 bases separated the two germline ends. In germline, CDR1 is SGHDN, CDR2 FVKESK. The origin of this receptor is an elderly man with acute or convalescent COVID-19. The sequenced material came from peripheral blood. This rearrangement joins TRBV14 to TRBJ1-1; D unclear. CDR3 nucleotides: TGTGCCAGCAGTATCCGCGAGAACACTGAAGCTTTCTTT. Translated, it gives CASSIRENTEAFF.